This TCR beta chain was recovered during a study of glioma-infiltrating T cells after dendritic cell vaccination. Comment on this clone: Other nucleotide sequences in the sample specify the same CDR3.

Here immunoSEQ multiplex PCR was the method, and the copy in TCRdb shows in-frame clones only, minus some. The sample has more than 70,000 clones, roughly 87% seen once; the top ten hold 2% to 2.5%. From germline, CDR1 is SGHRS and CDR2 YFSETQ. The length of the CDR3 is 15 residues. The trim removed 4 bases at V and 0 bases at J, leaving 4 bases unmatched. Stated time point: after dendritic cell vaccination, including at tumor progression/relapse. PBMC were collected before vaccination, two weeks after the third vaccination, and at progression. The chain uses TRBV5-1 and TRBJ2-1; 7 bases map to TRBD2. The clonotype was recovered from a human donor with glioblastoma. The source material was blood, sampled after dendritic cell vaccination. The CDR3 bases are TGCGCCAGCAGCCAAGCGGGGAGCTCCTACAATGAGCAGTTCTTC. Protein sequence: CASSQAGSSYNEQFF.